This entry lists 19 T cell receptor beta chains sequenced from one sample in a study of CD8+ T cells in alopecia areata. Treatment specified: oral pan-JAK inhibitor, 5-10 mg twice daily. After isolation, RNA underwent reverse transcription to generate cDNA as the sequencing template. Profiled with immunoSEQ multiplex PCR; TCRdb holds only in-frame clones, not every one. The profile shows some 100,000 clones, 40% to 50% of them singletons. The sequencing here drew on CD8+ T cells sorted from blood, taken at week 24, from a patient treated with tofacitinib. These receptors were collected from a human donor with alopecia areata.

The chain is built from TRBV6-1 and TRBJ2-5; tentative D call: TRBD1 (5 bases). This CDR3 is built from 14 residues. V lost 6 bases and J 2 bases, leaving 13 bases between the germline ends. Germline V gene lookup returns CDR1 MNHNS and CDR2 SASEGT. The CDR3 DNA is TGTGCCAGCAGCATCAGGGCTGATCAAGAGACCCAGTACTTC. This sequence encodes CASSIRADQETQYF.

The rearrangement uses TRBV7-9 and TRBJ2-7, with TRBD2 matching over 8 bases. In germline, CDR1 is SEHNR, CDR2 FQNEAQ (reference sequence). V lost 5 bases, J lost 4 bases, and 10 bases stayed unmatched. This CDR3 has 15 amino acids. In DNA, the CDR3 is TGTGCCAGCAGCCCTGATATACTAGCGGATTACGAGCAGTACTTC. It is translated as CASSPDILADYEQYF.

This clone was counted a few times. J is TRBJ1-1 and V is TRBV28; the D gene is possibly TRBD1 (6 bases). This CDR3 is built from 13 residues. The germline gives CDR1 MDHEN, CDR2 SYDVKM. The V end lost 6 bases, the J end lost 3 bases, and 11 bases lay between the germline ends. In DNA, the CDR3 is TGTGCCAGCAGACGAGGACAGTACACTGAAGCTTTCTTT. Translation gives CASRRGQYTEAFF.

Only a few counts were recorded for this clone. The chain has TRBV18 and TRBJ2-5; 9 nucleotides align to TRBD2. This CDR3 is built from 17 residues. Germline values: CDR1 KGHSH, CDR2 LQKENI. Trimming at V came to 6 bases and at J to 2 bases, leaving 13 bases not matched to a gene. The CDR3: CASSTGTSRRRQETQYF. The CDR3 DNA sequence: TGTGCCAGCTCGACCGGGACTAGCAGAAGACGACAAGAGACCCAGTACTTC. The whole variable domain, remainder taken from reference TRBV18 and TRBJ2-5, is NAGVMQNPRHLVRRRGQEARLRCSPMKGHSHVYWYRQLPEEGLKFMVYLQKENIIDESGMPKERFSAEFPKEGPSILRIQQVVRGDSAAYFCASSTGTSRRRQETQYFGPGTRLLVL.

This rearrangement joins TRBV5-1 to TRBJ1-3, with TRBD1 matching over 8 bases. The CDR3 is 14 amino acids. Germline V gene data show CDR1 as SGHRS and CDR2 as YFSETQ. The V and J ends lost 2 bases and 11 bases, in that order; junction bases with no gene match: 9. CDR3 sequence (DNA): TGCGCCAGCAGCTTACCGATGGACAGGGAGGCCATATATTTT. It translates to CASSLPMDREAIYF.

The chain has TRBV5-1 and TRBJ2-7; a weak D match, TRBD1 (5 bases). This CDR3 contains 14 residues. Germline CDR1 SGHRS, CDR2 YFSETQ. V was shortened by 0 bases and J by 1 base, with 8 bases between the two germline ends. The CDR3 is CASSLAGASYEQYF. In DNA form, the CDR3 reads TGCGCCAGCAGCTTGGCTGGGGCTTCCTACGAGCAGTACTTC.

The chain combines TRBV9 with TRBJ2-1; 8 nucleotides match TRBD2. Germline CDR1 reads SGDLS; CDR2 reads YYNGEE. J lost 4 bases, V lost 3 bases, and 12 bases had no gene match. The CDR3 is made up of 17 amino acids. CDR3 coding DNA: TGTGCCAGCAGCGGGGGGTCCGGTAGCGGGGCTTACAATGAGCAGTTCTTC. The encoded protein is CASSGGSGSGAYNEQFF.

This clone was observed at least ten times. This chain links TRBV30 with TRBJ1-1; D perhaps matches TRBD1 (5 bases). The germline V gene has CDR1 GTSNPN and CDR2 SVGIG (reference sequence). Trimming took off 5 bases at V and 4 bases at J, with 17 bases between the two ends. CDR3 length equals 14 residues. Here the CDR3 reads CAWAGYPQGTEAFF. CDR3 nucleotides: TGTGCCTGGGCGGGATACCCTCAGGGCACTGAAGCTTTCTTT.

The chain recombines TRBV29-1 with TRBJ2-1; D is unclear. V was pared by 5 bases and J by 0 bases, with 11 bases between. The germline V gene encodes CDR1 SQVTM and CDR2 ANQGSEA. The CDR3 runs 14 residues. CDR3: CSVYDFTSYNEQFF. The CDR3 nucleotides are TGCAGCGTTTATGACTTTACCTCCTACAATGAGCAGTTCTTC.

This chain connects TRBV4-1 to TRBJ1-5; the D is unclear. Trimming pared 0 bases from V and 9 bases from J, leaving 9 bases between. CDR1 MGHRA and CDR2 YSYEKL come from the germline V gene. This CDR3 has 13 amino acids. CDR3 protein: CASSQELTRPQHF. For the CDR3, the DNA is TGCGCCAGCAGCCAAGAATTGACCCGGCCCCAGCATTTT.

The chain employs TRBV6-1 and TRBJ2-5; the D gene is possibly TRBD2 (5 bases). CDR3 length: 11 amino acids. Germline V gives CDR1 MNHNS, CDR2 SASEGT. The V end was cut by 5 bases, the J end by 7 bases, with 8 bases between. DNA for the CDR3: TGTGCCAGCAGTAAAGGAGGGACCCAGTACTTC. It translates to CASSKGGTQYF.

This chain uses TRBV29-1 with TRBJ2-7; D unclear. The CDR3 covers 10 residues. The germline gives CDR1 SQVTM, CDR2 ANQGSEA. V shed 1 base and J shed 6 bases, with 4 bases lying between them. The CDR3 DNA reads TGCAGCGTTGAAGTCGGCGAGCAGTACTTC. Translating gives CSVEVGEQYF.

The rearrangement links TRBV29-1 to TRBJ2-7, with 10 positions matching TRBD1. Germline values: CDR1 SQVTM, CDR2 ANQGSEA. After removal of 4 bases from V and 2 bases from J, the junction contained 2 bases not matched to a gene. The CDR3 runs 13 residues. The CDR3 DNA follows: TGCAGCGTTGGACAGGGGGCGGCCTACGAGCAGTACTTC. Its protein is CSVGQGAAYEQYF.

This chain uses TRBV7-3 with TRBJ1-5, with D uncertain. Germline loops: CDR1 SGHTA, CDR2 FQGTGA. The V gene lost 5 bases and the J gene lost 0 bases, with 20 bases spanning the gap. The CDR3 covers 18 residues. In DNA form, the CDR3 reads TGTGCCAGCAGCCCCCAGGAGGGATCCCCATATAGCAATCAGCCCCAGCATTTT. This codes for CASSPQEGSPYSNQPQHF.

This clone has only a few counts. The CDR3 DNA follows: TGTGCCAGCAGCGCGTTTGGGACTAGCCTCTCCGGGGAGCTGTTTTTT. Translating gives CASSAFGTSLSGELFF. The rearrangement links TRBV5-6 to TRBJ2-2; 9 bases map to TRBD2. V was clipped by 4 bases and J by 6 bases; unmatched bases: 10. Germline CDR1 and CDR2: SGHDT and YYEEEE. The CDR3 is 16 amino acids.

This clone was detected only a few times. CDR3 protein: CASSQEAYLGEEQYF. The CDR3 coding sequence is TGCGCCAGCAGCCAAGAAGCGTACCTCGGGGAGGAGCAGTACTTC. The chain employs TRBV4-1 and TRBJ2-7; possibly TRBD2 for D (5 bases). CDR1 and CDR2 (germline): MGHRA, YSYEKL. This CDR3 has 15 amino acids. Trimming took 0 bases from V and 7 from J, leaving 16 bases between them.

The table lists this clone with a few counts. The rearrangement links TRBV29-1 to TRBJ1-2; tentative D call: TRBD1 (6 bases). Germline values: CDR1 SQVTM, CDR2 ANQGSEA. The CDR3 length is 13 residues. V was trimmed by 3 bases and J by 4 bases, leaving 12 bases between them. The CDR3 sequence is CSVDLQGTYGYTF. Here the CDR3 DNA reads TGCAGCGTTGACCTACAGGGTACCTATGGCTACACCTTC.

The chain employs TRBV19 and TRBJ2-7; TRBD2 matches 8 bases. Germline-derived CDR1 and CDR2 are LNHDA and SQIVND (reference sequence). Trimming removed 5 bases from V and 4 bases from J; junction bases left unmatched: 7. The CDR3 is made up of 14 amino acids. The CDR3 sequence is CASSLSGSGYEQYF. CDR3 nucleotide sequence: TGTGCCAGTAGTCTAAGCGGGAGCGGGTACGAGCAGTACTTC.

This clone was found a few times. V gene TRBV19 combines with J gene TRBJ1-5; D is unclear. Germline V lookup: CDR1 LNHDA, CDR2 SQIVND (reference sequence). CDR3 length: 16 amino acids. Trimming cost V 6 bases and J 0 bases, with 15 bases left between them. This chain's CDR3 is CASSRATRYSNQPQHF. The CDR3 bases are TGTGCCAGTAGCAGAGCAACAAGGTATAGCAATCAGCCCCAGCATTTT.